The sequence of this TCR beta chain was determined in a study of T cell responses to AZD1222 COVID-19 vaccine. General study points: Donor demographics were predominantly white British with a female majority; clonal diversity may be underestimated. Vaccine-associated CD4 TCRs spanned spike, dominant at 160-218 and 743-854. Close to half of all spike-specific TCRs reportedly target regions of the variants that are unmutated. No day 14 peak samples; only post-peak repertoires were characterized.

Concerning this clone: Its antigen is not identified.

Profiling relied on immunoSEQ multiplex PCR, and the TCRdb table lists in-frame clones only, not all of them. Among nearly 200,000 clones listed, roughly 92% were seen once. Germline CDR1 SGHVS, CDR2 FQNEAQ. This CDR3 is 12 amino acids long. Trimming removed 5 bases from V and 2 bases from J, with 7 bases in between. The chain recombines TRBV7-8 with TRBJ2-7, with unresolved D. The sequencing used peripheral blood, collected 28 days after the second AZD1222 dose. The TCR was taken from an adult who received the AZD1222 COVID-19 vaccine. In DNA form, the CDR3 reads TGTGCCAGCAGCCGGGCCACCTACGAGCAGTACTTC. Amino acid sequence: CASSRATYEQYF.